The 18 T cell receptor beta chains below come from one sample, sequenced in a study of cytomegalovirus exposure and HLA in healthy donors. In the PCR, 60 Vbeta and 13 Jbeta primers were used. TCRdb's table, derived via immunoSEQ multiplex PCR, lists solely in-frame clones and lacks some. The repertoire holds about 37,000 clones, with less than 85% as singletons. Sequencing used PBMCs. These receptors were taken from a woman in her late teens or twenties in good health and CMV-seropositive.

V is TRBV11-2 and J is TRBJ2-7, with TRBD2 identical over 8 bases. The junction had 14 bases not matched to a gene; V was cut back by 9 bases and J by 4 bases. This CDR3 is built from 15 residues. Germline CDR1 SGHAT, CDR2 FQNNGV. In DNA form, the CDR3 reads TGTGCCAGACACCCACTGCCGGGAGGGCCTTACGAGCAGTACTTC. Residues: CARHPLPGGPYEQYF.

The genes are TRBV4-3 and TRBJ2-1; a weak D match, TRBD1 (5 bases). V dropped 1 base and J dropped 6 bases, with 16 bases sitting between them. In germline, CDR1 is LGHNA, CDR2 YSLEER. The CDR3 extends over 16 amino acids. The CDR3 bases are TGCGCCAGCAGCCAAGGTGAGGCAGGGCGGTCCAATGAGCAGTTCTTC. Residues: CASSQGEAGRSNEQFF.

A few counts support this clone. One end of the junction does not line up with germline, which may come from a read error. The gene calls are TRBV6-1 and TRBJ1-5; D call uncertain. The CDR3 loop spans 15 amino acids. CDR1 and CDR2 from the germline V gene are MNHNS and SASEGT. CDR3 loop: CASQARVRRQGNMDF. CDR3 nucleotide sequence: TGTGCCAGCCAGGCGCGCGTGAGGAGGCAAGGAAACATGGATTTT.

The CDR3 bases are TGTGCCAGTAGGGACAGGGGCAATCAGCCCCAGCATTTT. Translating it yields CASRDRGNQPQHF. The chain employs TRBV19 and TRBJ1-5; 8 bases align to TRBD1. CDR3 length: 13 residues. From germline, CDR1 is LNHDA and CDR2 SQIVND (reference sequence). J lost 2 bases, V lost 6 bases, and 0 bases had no gene match.

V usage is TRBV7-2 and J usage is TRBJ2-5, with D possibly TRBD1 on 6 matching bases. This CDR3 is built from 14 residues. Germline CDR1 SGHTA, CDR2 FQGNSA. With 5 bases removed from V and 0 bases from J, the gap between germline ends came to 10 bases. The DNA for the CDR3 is TGTGCCAGCAGCGACGGACAGTACCAAGAGACCCAGTACTTC. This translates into CASSDGQYQETQYF.

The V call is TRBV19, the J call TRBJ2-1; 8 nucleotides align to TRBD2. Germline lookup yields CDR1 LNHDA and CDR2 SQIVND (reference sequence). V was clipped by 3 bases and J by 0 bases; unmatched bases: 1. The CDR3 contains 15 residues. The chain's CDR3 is CASSIAGGSYNEQFF. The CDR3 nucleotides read TGTGCCAGTAGTATCGCGGGAGGCTCCTACAATGAGCAGTTCTTC.

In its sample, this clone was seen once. CDR3 residues: CASSYLTSGNNEQYF. DNA for the CDR3: TGTGCCAGCAGCTACTTGACTAGCGGGAATAACGAGCAGTACTTC. V is TRBV7-2 and J is TRBJ2-7; 11 bases match TRBD2. The CDR3 runs 15 residues. The germline gives CDR1 SGHTA, CDR2 FQGNSA. The V gene end was trimmed by 4 bases and the J gene end by 5 bases; junction bases not matched to a gene: 7.

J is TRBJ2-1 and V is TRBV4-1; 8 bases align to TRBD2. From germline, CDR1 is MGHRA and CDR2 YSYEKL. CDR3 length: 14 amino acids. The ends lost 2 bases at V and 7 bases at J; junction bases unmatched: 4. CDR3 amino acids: CASSQMGLGNEQFF. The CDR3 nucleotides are TGCGCCAGCAGCCAAATGGGACTAGGGAATGAGCAGTTCTTC.

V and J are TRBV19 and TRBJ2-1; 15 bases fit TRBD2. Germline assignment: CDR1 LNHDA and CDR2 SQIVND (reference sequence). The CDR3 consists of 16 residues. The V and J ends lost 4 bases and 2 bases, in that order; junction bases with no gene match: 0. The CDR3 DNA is TGTGCCAGTAGTAGGACTAGCGGGGGGGCCTACAATGAGCAGTTCTTC. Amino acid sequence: CASSRTSGGAYNEQFF.

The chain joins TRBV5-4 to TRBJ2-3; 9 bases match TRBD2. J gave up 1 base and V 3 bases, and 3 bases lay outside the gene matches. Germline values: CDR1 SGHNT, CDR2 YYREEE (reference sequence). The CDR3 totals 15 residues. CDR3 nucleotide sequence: TGTGCCAGCAGCTGGAGGACTAGCGGCACAGATACGCAGTATTTT. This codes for CASSWRTSGTDTQYF.

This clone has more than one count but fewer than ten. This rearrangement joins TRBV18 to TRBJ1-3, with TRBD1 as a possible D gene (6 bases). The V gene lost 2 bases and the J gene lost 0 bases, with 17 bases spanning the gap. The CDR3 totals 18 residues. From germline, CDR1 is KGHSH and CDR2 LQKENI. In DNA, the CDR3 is TGTGCCAGCTCACCAAGGCCAGGGGACACCGGCTCTGGAAACACCATATATTTT. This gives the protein CASSPRPGDTGSGNTIYF.

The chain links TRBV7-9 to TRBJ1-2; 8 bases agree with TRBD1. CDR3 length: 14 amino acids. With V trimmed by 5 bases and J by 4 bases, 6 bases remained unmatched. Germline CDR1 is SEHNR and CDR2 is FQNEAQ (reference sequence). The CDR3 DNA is TGTGCCAGCAGCGCGGGACAGGACCGCTATGGCTACACCTTC. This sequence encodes CASSAGQDRYGYTF.

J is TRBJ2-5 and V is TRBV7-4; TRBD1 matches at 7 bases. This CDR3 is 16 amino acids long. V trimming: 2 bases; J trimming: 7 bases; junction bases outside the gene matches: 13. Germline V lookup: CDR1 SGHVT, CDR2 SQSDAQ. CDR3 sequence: CASSLKGQDPGGTQYF. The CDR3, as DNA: TGTGCCAGCAGCTTAAAAGGGCAAGACCCAGGGGGGACCCAGTACTTC.

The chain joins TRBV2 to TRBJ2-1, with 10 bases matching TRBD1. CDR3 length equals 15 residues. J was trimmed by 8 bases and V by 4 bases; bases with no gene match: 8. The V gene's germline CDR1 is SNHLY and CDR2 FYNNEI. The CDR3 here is CASSVQDRGLDEQFF. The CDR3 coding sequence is TGTGCCAGCAGTGTTCAAGACAGGGGGCTTGATGAGCAGTTCTTC.

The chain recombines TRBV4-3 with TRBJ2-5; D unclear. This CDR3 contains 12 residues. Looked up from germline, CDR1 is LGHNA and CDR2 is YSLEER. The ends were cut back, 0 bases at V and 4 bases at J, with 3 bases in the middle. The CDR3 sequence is CASSQELETQYF. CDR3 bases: TGCGCCAGCAGCCAAGAACTAGAGACCCAGTACTTC.

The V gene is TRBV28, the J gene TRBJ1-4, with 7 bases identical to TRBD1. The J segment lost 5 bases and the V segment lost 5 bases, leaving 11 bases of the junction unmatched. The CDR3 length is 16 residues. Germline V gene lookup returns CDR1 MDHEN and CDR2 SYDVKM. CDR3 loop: CASSGDTGVRNEKLFF. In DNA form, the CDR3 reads TGTGCCAGCAGTGGGGATACAGGGGTCCGAAATGAAAAACTGTTTTTT.

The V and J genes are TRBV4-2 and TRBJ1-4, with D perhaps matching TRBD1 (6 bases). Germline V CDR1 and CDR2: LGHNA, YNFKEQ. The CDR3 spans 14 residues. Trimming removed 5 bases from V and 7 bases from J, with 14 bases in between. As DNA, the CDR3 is TGTGCCAGCAGCTACGGGACAATAGCTGAAAAACTGTTTTTT. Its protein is CASSYGTIAEKLFF.

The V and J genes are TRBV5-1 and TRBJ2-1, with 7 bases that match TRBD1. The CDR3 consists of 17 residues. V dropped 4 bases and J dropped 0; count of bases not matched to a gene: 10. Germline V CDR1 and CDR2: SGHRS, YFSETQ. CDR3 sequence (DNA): TGCGCCAGCAGCGGGGCCGGGACAGAGAGCTCCTACAATGAGCAGTTCTTC. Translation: CASSGAGTESSYNEQFF.